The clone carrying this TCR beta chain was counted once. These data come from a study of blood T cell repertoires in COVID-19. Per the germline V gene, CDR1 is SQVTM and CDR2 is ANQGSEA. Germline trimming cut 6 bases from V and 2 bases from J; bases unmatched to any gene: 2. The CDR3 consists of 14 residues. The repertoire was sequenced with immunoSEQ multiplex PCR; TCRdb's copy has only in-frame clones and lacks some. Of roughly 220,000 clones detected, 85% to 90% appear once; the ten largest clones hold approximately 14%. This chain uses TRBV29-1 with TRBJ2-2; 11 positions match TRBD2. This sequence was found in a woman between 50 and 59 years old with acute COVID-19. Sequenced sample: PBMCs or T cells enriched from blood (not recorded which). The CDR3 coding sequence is TGCAGCGTGGGGACTAGCGGTAACACCGGGGAGCTGTTTTTT. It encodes CSVGTSGNTGELFF.